One TCR beta chain is described in this entry. The target antigen is unknown. Only in-frame clones appear in the TCRdb table, and some are missing; sequencing was by immunoSEQ multiplex PCR. The sample has approximately 90,000 clones, about 90% seen once. The data originate from a study of T cell responses to AZD1222 COVID-19 vaccine. Study-wide results and caveats: Spike-specific TCR repertoires showed rising breadth and depth after two AZD1222 doses.

Germline V gene lookup returns CDR1 LNHDA and CDR2 SQIVND (reference sequence). This CDR3 is built from 14 residues. Trimming removed 5 bases from V and 5 bases from J; junction bases left unmatched: 7. The V call is TRBV19, the J call TRBJ2-7; 9 nucleotides align to TRBD1. This clonotype was obtained from an adult in good health. The input for sequencing was peripheral blood, taken on day 0 of AZD1222 vaccination. CDR3 loop: CASSPRDRVNEQYF. In nucleotides, the CDR3 is TGTGCCAGTAGTCCCCGGGACAGGGTTAACGAGCAGTACTTC.